The 19 T cell receptor beta chains given below trace back to one sample, sequenced in a study of blood T cell repertoires in COVID-19 (dated by TCRdb to the early 2020s). The receptor library was made with the immunoSEQ multiplex PCR assay. The source is immuneACCESS, and TCRdb retained only in-frame sequences with V and J called. Part of the clones is not carried over; for the studies checked, unresolved V genes explain less than half of this, and the remainder is unexplained. The sample records approximately 380,000 clones, approximately 90% of which are singletons. The ten largest clones add up to 0.7% to 0.95% of the sample. Sequencing used PBMCs or T cells enriched from blood (not recorded which). The source of these receptors is a middle-aged woman who had been exposed to COVID-19.

The chain recombines TRBV18 with TRBJ1-1; unclear D gene. Trimming removed 2 bases at V and 9 bases at J, with 16 bases between. CDR3 length: 14 residues. Germline lookup yields CDR1 KGHSH and CDR2 LQKENI. The CDR3 sequence is CASSPDPPGSQAFF. The CDR3 DNA sequence: TGTGCCAGCTCACCAGATCCCCCGGGATCACAAGCTTTCTTT.

The V gene is TRBV6-5, the J gene TRBJ1-2, with D perhaps TRBD1 (5 bases). The CDR3 totals 15 residues. Trimming shortened V by 6 bases and J by 2 bases, and 16 bases separated the two germline ends. CDR1 is MNHEY, CDR2 SVGAGI, per germline. This CDR3 reads CASSREQGANYGYTF. Written as DNA, the CDR3 is TGTGCCAGCAGCCGAGAGCAGGGTGCGAACTATGGCTACACCTTC.

This clone was seen a single time. V is TRBV27 and J is TRBJ1-2, with 7 bases that match TRBD1. Germline CDR1 reads MNHEY; CDR2 reads SMNVEV (reference sequence). The CDR3 sequence is 12 residues long. The junction had 1 base not matched to a gene; V was cut back by 6 bases and J by 3 bases. CDR3 in DNA: TGTGCCAGCAGGCAGGGGGACTATGGCTACACCTTC. Its translation: CASRQGDYGYTF.

The chain couples TRBV30 to TRBJ1-2, with 7 bases lining up with TRBD1. Germline loops: CDR1 GTSNPN, CDR2 SVGIG (reference sequence). The V segment lost 6 bases and the J segment 6 bases; nucleotides outside the gene matches: 7. The CDR3 totals 12 residues. CDR3 protein: CACNRGSDGYTF. The DNA of the CDR3 is TGTGCCTGTAACAGGGGCAGTGATGGCTACACCTTC.

This sequence joins TRBV9 and TRBJ1-2; a weak D match, TRBD1 (6 bases). CDR3 length equals 14 residues. The germline V gene has CDR1 SGDLS and CDR2 YYNGEE. Deletions cut 3 bases from V and 2 bases from J, with 11 bases between. DNA of the CDR3: TGTGCCAGCAGCGGGGACACCCACAACTATGGCTACACCTTC. Translating gives CASSGDTHNYGYTF.

The chain uses TRBV4-1 and TRBJ2-7; the D gene is possibly TRBD1 (6 bases). V was pared by 4 bases and J by 0 bases, with 10 bases between. Germline values: CDR1 MGHRA, CDR2 YSYEKL. The length of the CDR3 is 14 residues. The chain's CDR3 is CASSRQDSSYEQYF. CDR3 bases: TGCGCCAGCAGCCGGCAGGACAGCTCCTACGAGCAGTACTTC.

The chain links TRBV6-1 to TRBJ1-6, with 8 positions matching TRBD1. The CDR3 totals 14 residues. Germline values: CDR1 MNHNS, CDR2 SASEGT. V shed 3 bases and J 5 bases; nucleotides not matched to a gene: 0. This CDR3 is CASSDRGHNSPLHF. The CDR3 coding sequence is TGTGCCAGCAGTGACAGGGGGCATAATTCACCCCTCCACTTT.

V is TRBV30 and J is TRBJ2-7; TRBD2 aligns across 8 bases. This CDR3 is 15 amino acids long. CDR1 is GTSNPN, CDR2 SVGIG, per germline (reference sequence). The V and J ends lost 1 base and 4 bases, in that order; junction bases with no gene match: 9. The CDR3 DNA reads as TGTGCCTGGAGTGGGGGAGAAGTAGCGGGATACGAGCAGTACTTC. This translates into CAWSGGEVAGYEQYF.

J is TRBJ1-2 and V is TRBV5-1, with D tentatively TRBD1 (5 bases). The germline gives CDR1 SGHRS, CDR2 YFSETQ. Trimming cost V 1 base and J 6 bases, with 13 bases left between them. The CDR3 has 14 residues. CDR3 sequence (DNA): TGCGCCAGCAGCTTGCGGCAGGGTGGGGATGGCTACACCTTC. Its translation: CASSLRQGGDGYTF.

This rearrangement joins TRBV5-1 to TRBJ2-7, with TRBD1 as a possible D gene (5 bases). V gave up 4 bases and J gave up 2 bases, with 13 bases separating them. The germline V gene has CDR1 SGHRS and CDR2 YFSETQ. CDR3 length: 14 amino acids. CDR3 amino acids: CASSQTAEPYEQYF. The CDR3 DNA sequence: TGCGCCAGCAGCCAGACAGCCGAACCCTACGAGCAGTACTTC.

The chain has TRBV24-1 and TRBJ2-1; 9 nucleotides line up with TRBD2. CDR3 length: 16 amino acids. Trimming took 2 bases from V and 10 from J; bases not matched to a gene: 11. CDR1 and CDR2 (germline): KGHDR, SFDVKD. CDR3 nucleotides: TGTGCCACCAGTGATTCCGGGACTAGCCCCTCCGGGGAGCAGTTCTTC. Translated: CATSDSGTSPSGEQFF.

The chain combines TRBV27 with TRBJ2-4; 9 nucleotides match TRBD1. V trimming: 0 bases; J trimming: 2 bases; junction bases outside the gene matches: 8. The CDR3 is made up of 18 amino acids. Germline CDR1 reads MNHEY; CDR2 reads SMNVEV (reference sequence). CDR3 loop: CASSLSVRDRVTKNIQYF. The CDR3 DNA reads TGTGCCAGCAGTTTATCGGTGCGGGACAGGGTGACCAAAAACATTCAGTACTTC.

This chain uses TRBV5-6 with TRBJ1-6, with 7 bases lining up with TRBD1. Trimming cost V 4 bases and J 7 bases; bases outside gene matches: 8. This CDR3 has 15 residues. From germline, CDR1 is SGHDT and CDR2 YYEEEE. In DNA, the CDR3 is TGTGCCAGCAGCGTTGACAGGGCTTCAAATTCACCCCTCCACTTT. This sequence encodes CASSVDRASNSPLHF.

This clone was detected only a few times. At one end the junction does not follow the germline gene, possibly because of a read error. The V call is TRBV7-2, the J call TRBJ2-6; a possible D gene is TRBD1 (9 bases). This CDR3 region has 18 residues. CDR1 and CDR2 from the germline V gene are SGHTA and FQGNSA. CDR3 bases: TGTGCCAGCAGCGTAGCGGGGACAGGGTTGGCTGGGGCCAACGTCCTGACTTTC. This translates into CASSVAGTGLAGANVLTF. The whole variable domain, remainder taken from reference TRBV7-2 and TRBJ2-6, is GAGVSQSPSNKVTEKGKDVELRCDPISGHTALYWYRQSLGQGLEFLIYFQGNSAPDKSGLPSDRFSAERTGGSVSTLTIQRTQQEDSAVYLCASSVAGTGLAGANVLTFGAGSRLTVL.

The CDR3 protein is CASSIQAGNTIYF. In DNA form, the CDR3 reads TGTGCCAGTAGTATTCAGGCTGGAAACACCATATATTTT. The V and J genes are TRBV19 and TRBJ1-3, with D uncertain. V lost 3 bases to trimming and J lost 2 bases, with 5 bases between them. The CDR3 contains 13 residues. Germline CDR1 and CDR2: LNHDA and SQIVND (reference sequence). The entire variable domain, with the rest obtained from reference TRBV19 and TRBJ1-3, is as follows: DGGITQSPKYLFRKEGQNVTLSCEQNLNHDAMYWYRQDPGQGLRLIYYSQIVNDFQKGDIAEGYSVSREKKESFPLTVTSAQKNPTAFYLCASSIQAGNTIYFGEGSWLTVV.

The chain uses TRBV24-1 and TRBJ2-1, with 9 bases aligning to TRBD1. The CDR3 contains 16 residues. V was pared by 3 bases and J by 7 bases, with 9 bases of the junction left unmatched. Germline-derived CDR1 and CDR2 are KGHDR and SFDVKD. The DNA of the CDR3 is TGTGCCACCAGTGATCGAGCCGGGACAGGGACAAATGAGCAGTTCTTC. Amino acid sequence: CATSDRAGTGTNEQFF.

The gene calls are TRBV10-2 and TRBJ1-6; D remains unclear. Per the germline V gene, CDR1 is WSHSY and CDR2 is SAAADI. The CDR3 totals 14 residues. The ends were cut back, 4 bases at V and 0 bases at J, with 4 bases in the middle. The CDR3 nucleotides are TGCGCCAGCAGTGGCGACTCCTATAATTCACCCCTCCACTTT. This gives the protein CASSGDSYNSPLHF.

The count of this clone is one. This chain joins TRBV5-4 and TRBJ2-2, with 11 bases identical to TRBD1. This CDR3 spans 16 amino acids. Trimming removed 4 bases from V and 5 bases from J; junction bases left unmatched: 7. Germline V lookup: CDR1 SGHNT, CDR2 YYREEE (reference sequence). The CDR3 is CASSAGTGGSTGELFF. The CDR3 bases are TGTGCCAGCAGCGCCGGGACAGGGGGATCAACCGGGGAGCTGTTTTTT.

The chain employs TRBV6-5 and TRBJ1-2; 8 bases are a match to TRBD1. The V gene end was trimmed by 6 bases and the J gene end by 3 bases; junction bases not matched to a gene: 6. CDR3 length: 14 residues. Germline V gene sequence: CDR1 MNHEY, CDR2 SVGAGI. The CDR3 here is CASRGQGLYYGYTF. CDR3 coding DNA: TGTGCCAGCAGAGGACAGGGACTCTACTATGGCTACACCTTC.